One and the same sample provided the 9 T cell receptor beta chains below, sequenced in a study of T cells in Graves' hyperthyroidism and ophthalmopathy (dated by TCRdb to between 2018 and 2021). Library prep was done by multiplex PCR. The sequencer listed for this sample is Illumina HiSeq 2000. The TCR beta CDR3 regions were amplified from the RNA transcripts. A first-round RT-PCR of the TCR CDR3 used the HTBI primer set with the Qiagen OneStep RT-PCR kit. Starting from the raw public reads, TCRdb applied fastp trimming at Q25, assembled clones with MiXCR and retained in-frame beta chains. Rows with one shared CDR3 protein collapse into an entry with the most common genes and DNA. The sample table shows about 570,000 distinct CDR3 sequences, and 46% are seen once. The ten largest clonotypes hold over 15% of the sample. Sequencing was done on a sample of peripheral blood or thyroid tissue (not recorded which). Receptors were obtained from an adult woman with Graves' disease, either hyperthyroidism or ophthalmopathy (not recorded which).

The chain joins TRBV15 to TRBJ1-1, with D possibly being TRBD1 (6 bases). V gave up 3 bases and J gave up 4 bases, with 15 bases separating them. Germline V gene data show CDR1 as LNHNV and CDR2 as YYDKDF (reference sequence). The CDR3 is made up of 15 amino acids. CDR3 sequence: CATSSWGARGTEAFF. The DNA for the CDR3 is TGTGCCACCAGCAGCTGGGGGGCGCGTGGCACTGAAGCTTTCTTT.

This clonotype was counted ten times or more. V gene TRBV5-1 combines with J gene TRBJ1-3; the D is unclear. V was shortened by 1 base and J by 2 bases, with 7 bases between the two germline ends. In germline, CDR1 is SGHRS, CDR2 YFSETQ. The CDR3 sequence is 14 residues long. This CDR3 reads CASSLSTPGNTIYF. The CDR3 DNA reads TGCGCCAGCAGCTTGTCGACCCCTGGAAACACCATATATTTT. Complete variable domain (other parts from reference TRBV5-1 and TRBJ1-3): KAGVTQTPRYLIKTRGQQVTLSCSPISGHRSVSWYQQTPGQGLQFLFEYFSETQRNKGNFPGRFSGRQFSNSRSEMNVSTLELGDSALYLCASSLSTPGNTIYFGEGSWLTVV.

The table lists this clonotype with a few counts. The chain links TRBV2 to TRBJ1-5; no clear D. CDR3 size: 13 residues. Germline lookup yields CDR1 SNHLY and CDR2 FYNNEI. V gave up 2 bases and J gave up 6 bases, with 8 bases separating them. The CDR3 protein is CASSEQYGQPQHF. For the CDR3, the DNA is TGTGCCAGCAGTGAACAATACGGTCAGCCCCAGCATTTT.

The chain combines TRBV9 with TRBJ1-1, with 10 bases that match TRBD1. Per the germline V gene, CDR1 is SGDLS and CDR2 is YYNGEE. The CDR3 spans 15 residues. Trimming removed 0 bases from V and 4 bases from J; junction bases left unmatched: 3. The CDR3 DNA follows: TGTGCCAGCAGCGTAGATGGACAGGGGGGCACTGAAGCTTTCTTT. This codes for CASSVDGQGGTEAFF.

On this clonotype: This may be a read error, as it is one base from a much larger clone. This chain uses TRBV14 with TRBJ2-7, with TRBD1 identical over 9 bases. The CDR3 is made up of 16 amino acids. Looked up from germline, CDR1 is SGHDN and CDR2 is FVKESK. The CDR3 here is CASGQVPGQGTYEQYF. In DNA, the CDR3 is TGTGCCAGCGGCCAGGTGCCGGGACAGGGAACCTACGAGCAGTACTTC.

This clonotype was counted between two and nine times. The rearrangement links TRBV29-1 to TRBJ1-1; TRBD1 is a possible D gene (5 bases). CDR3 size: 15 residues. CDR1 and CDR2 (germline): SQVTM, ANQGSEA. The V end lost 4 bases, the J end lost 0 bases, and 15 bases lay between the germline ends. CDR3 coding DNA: TGCAGCGTTGCCCCAGGGTGGGGAATGAACACTGAAGCTTTCTTT. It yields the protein CSVAPGWGMNTEAFF.

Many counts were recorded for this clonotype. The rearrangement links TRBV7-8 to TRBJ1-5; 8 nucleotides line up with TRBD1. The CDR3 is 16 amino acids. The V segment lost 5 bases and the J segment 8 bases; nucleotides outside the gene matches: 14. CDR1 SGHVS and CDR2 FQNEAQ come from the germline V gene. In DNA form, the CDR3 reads TGTGCCAGCAGCGAAATACAGGGGGGGTGGAATGAGCCCCAGCATTTT. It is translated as CASSEIQGGWNEPQHF.

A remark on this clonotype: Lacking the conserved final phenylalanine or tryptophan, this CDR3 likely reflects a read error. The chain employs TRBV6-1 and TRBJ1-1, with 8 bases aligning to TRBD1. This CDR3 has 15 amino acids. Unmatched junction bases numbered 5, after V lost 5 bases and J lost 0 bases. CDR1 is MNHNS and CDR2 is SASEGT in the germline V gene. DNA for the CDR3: TGTGCCAGCAGTCCCGGGACAGGAATGAACACTGAAGCTTTCTCT. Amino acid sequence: CASSPGTGMNTEAFS.

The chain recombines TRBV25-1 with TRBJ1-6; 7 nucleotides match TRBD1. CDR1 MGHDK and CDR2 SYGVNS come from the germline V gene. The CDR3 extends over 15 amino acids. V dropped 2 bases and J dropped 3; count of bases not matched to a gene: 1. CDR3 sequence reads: CASSEDRVYNSPLHF. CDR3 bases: TGTGCCAGCAGTGAAGACAGGGTCTATAATTCACCCCTCCACTTT.